Each of the 15 T cell receptor beta chains below was sequenced from the same sample in a study of T cell repertoires in cytomegalovirus infection. Their target antigens are unknown. A single record per CDR3 protein comes from TCRdb applying MiXCR to the reads. The sample shows 100,000 to 150,000 distinct CDR3 sequences, more than 30% of them seen only once. The starting material was CD8+ T cells from cultured PBMCs, obtained from culture after CMV antigen stimulation. The receptors here all came from a human donor in good health (CMV status not recorded). Some clones in this sample may be carry-over from other donors' samples.

This clonotype has a handful of counts. CDR3 residues: CASSAEQGIYGYTF. CDR3 nucleotide sequence: TGTGCCAGCAGCGCCGAACAGGGAATCTATGGCTACACCTTC. This chain uses TRBV5-3 with TRBJ1-2; the D gene is possibly TRBD1 (6 bases). TRBV5-3 is flagged as an ORF with uncertain function. V was cut by 8 bases and J by 4 bases, with 18 bases left in between. CDR3 length: 14 residues.

This clonotype has more than one count but fewer than ten. The V and J genes are TRBV10-3 and TRBJ2-1, with 9 positions matching TRBD1. This CDR3 contains 16 residues. In germline, CDR1 is ENHRY, CDR2 SYGVKD. The V gene end was trimmed by 0 bases and the J gene end by 8 bases; junction bases not matched to a gene: 8. CDR3 nucleotides: TGTGCCATCAGTGAGTCAAGGACAGGGGATCCCGATGAGCAGTTCTTC. Its translation: CAISESRTGDPDEQFF.

The genes are TRBV15 and TRBJ1-1, with 8 positions matching TRBD1. Germline CDR1 is LNHNV and CDR2 is YYDKDF (reference sequence). This CDR3 spans 15 amino acids. With V trimmed by 5 bases and J by 3 bases, 8 bases remained unmatched. The CDR3 loop is CATSGGTGTDTEAFF. In DNA form, the CDR3 reads TGTGCCACCAGCGGAGGGACAGGCACGGACACTGAAGCTTTCTTT.

This rearrangement joins TRBV15 to TRBJ2-1; D unclear. The CDR3 runs 13 residues. Germline V CDR1 and CDR2: LNHNV, YYDKDF (reference sequence). The V end lost 2 bases, the J end lost 7 bases, and 9 bases lay between the germline ends. The CDR3 loop reads CATSRIAGNEQFF. The CDR3 nucleotides are TGTGCCACCAGCAGAATTGCCGGAAATGAGCAGTTCTTC.

This clonotype was detected only a few times. The V gene is TRBV7-9, the J gene TRBJ1-5; D unresolved. Germline CDR1 reads SEHNR; CDR2 reads FQNEAQ (reference sequence). The CDR3 consists of 15 residues. The germline V and J ends were trimmed by 1 base and 5 bases, with 12 bases remaining between them. The CDR3: CASSLVGGNDQPQHF. Here the CDR3 DNA reads TGTGCCAGCAGCTTAGTTGGAGGTAACGATCAGCCCCAGCATTTT.

Worth noting for this clonotype: One junction end does not reproduce the germline sequence, and a read error may be involved. The rearrangement links TRBV11-2 to TRBJ2-7, with D possibly being TRBD1 (5 bases). Germline lookup yields CDR1 SGHAT and CDR2 FQNNGV. The CDR3 has 15 amino acids. The CDR3, as DNA: TGTGCCAGCAGCTTAGTGGGGCAGGTCTCCCACGAGCAGTACTTC. Protein product: CASSLVGQVSHEQYF.

The table lists this clonotype with a few counts. J is TRBJ1-6 and V is TRBV20-1; the D gene is possibly TRBD1 (5 bases). The CDR3 runs to 15 residues. Trimming removed 0 bases at V and 9 bases at J, with 15 bases between. From germline, CDR1 is DFQATT and CDR2 SNEGSKA (reference sequence). CDR3: CSARDQERGGSPLHF. In nucleotides, the CDR3 is TGCAGTGCTAGAGATCAGGAAAGGGGTGGTTCACCCCTCCACTTT.

This chain joins TRBV2 and TRBJ2-3; D not certain. The CDR3 has 16 amino acids. Per germline, CDR1 SNHLY and CDR2 FYNNEI. V was trimmed by 2 bases and J by 2 bases, leaving 14 bases between them. The CDR3 nucleotides are TGTGCCAGCAGTGAATTGGTGGCCTTGTCCACAGATACGCAGTATTTT. It encodes CASSELVALSTDTQYF.

This chain links TRBV27 with TRBJ1-1; possible D gene TRBD1, 6 bases. Trimming cost V 8 bases and J 0 bases, with 19 bases left between them. Per the germline V gene, CDR1 is MNHEY and CDR2 is SMNVEV (reference sequence). The CDR3 runs to 16 residues. CDR3 sequence: CASSTRGGGMNTEAFF. CDR3 in DNA: TGTGCCAGCTCTACACGCGGGGGGGGCATGAACACTGAAGCTTTCTTT.

The J gene is TRBJ1-4, the V gene TRBV6-5, with D tentatively TRBD1 (6 bases). CDR3 size: 14 residues. Germline values: CDR1 MNHEY, CDR2 SVGAGI. Trimming stripped 7 bases from V and 4 bases from J, with 13 bases between. The CDR3 region is CASKAQGFNEKLFF. The CDR3 region has the DNA TGTGCCAGCAAAGCCCAGGGGTTTAATGAAAAACTGTTTTTT.

This clonotype was recorded a few times. The chain has TRBV4-1 and TRBJ2-2; weak D call: TRBD2 (6 bases). Germline CDR1 MGHRA, CDR2 YSYEKL. Trimming shortened V by 4 bases and J by 5 bases, and 20 bases separated the two germline ends. The CDR3 spans 17 residues. CDR3 DNA sequence: TGCGCCAGCAGCCCCACCAGCGGGCAGGTTAAAACCGGGGAGCTGTTTTTT. This codes for CASSPTSGQVKTGELFF.

In its sample, this clonotype was seen once. The chain employs TRBV5-6 and TRBJ1-5; D is uncertain. The CDR3 extends over 22 amino acids. The V end was cut by 1 base, the J end by 0 bases, with 29 bases between. Germline V lookup: CDR1 SGHDT, CDR2 YYEEEE. Here the CDR3 reads CASSLREAEVPTLGDSNQPQHF. CDR3 nucleotides: TGTGCCAGCAGCTTGAGAGAGGCGGAGGTCCCGACCTTGGGTGATAGCAATCAGCCCCAGCATTTT.

This clonotype occurred a few times. The rearrangement uses TRBV20-1 and TRBJ1-5; no clear D gene. The CDR3 runs to 14 residues. V was shortened by 6 bases and J by 4 bases, with 16 bases between the two germline ends. From germline, CDR1 is DFQATT and CDR2 SNEGSKA (reference sequence). CDR3 region: CSAERGRYNQPQHF. CDR3 DNA: TGCAGTGCCGAACGAGGACGGTATAATCAGCCCCAGCATTTT.

This clonotype was counted at least ten times. The chain is built from TRBV7-3 and TRBJ2-3; 8 bases are a match to TRBD2. CDR1 is SGHTA and CDR2 is FQGTGA in the germline V gene. V lost 4 bases, J lost 5 bases, and 5 bases stayed unmatched. This CDR3 comprises 14 residues. The CDR3 sequence is CASSSRAGGDTQYF. CDR3 DNA: TGTGCCAGCAGCTCAAGGGCGGGGGGAGATACGCAGTATTTT.

The DNA for the CDR3 is TGTGCCAGCAGCTCCCTAGCGGGGCTAGCCAAAAACATTCAGTACTTC. It codes for CASSSLAGLAKNIQYF. The chain carries TRBV7-8 and TRBJ2-4; 9 nucleotides match TRBD2. The CDR3 has 16 amino acids. Germline V gene sequence: CDR1 SGHVS, CDR2 FQNEAQ. After removal of 4 bases from V and 0 bases from J, the junction contained 4 bases not matched to a gene.